This is a list of T cell receptor beta chains from one sample in a study of cytomegalovirus exposure and HLA in healthy donors. This table comes from immunoSEQ multiplex PCR, and its TCRdb copy is limited to in-frame clones, with some not included. The table has under 150,000 clones, roughly 90% seen once. The material sequenced was PBMCs. The receptors shown here come from a woman younger than 35 in good health and CMV-seronegative. CDR3s include the opening cysteine and the closing phenylalanine or tryptophan. The D gene is left open where the match is weak. Only part of the rows carry a size: once, few, many, or a class if the clone is expanded.

length | J | V | size | D | DNA | CDR3
12 | TRBJ2-1 | TRBV28 | - | - | TGTGCCAGCAACAATGGAGGGAATGAGCAGTTCTTC | CASNNGGNEQFF
16 | TRBJ2-7 | TRBV7-8 | - | TRBD2 | TGTGCCAGCAGCTTAGTACTAGCGGGAGTCCTTTACGAGCAGTACTTC | CASSLVLAGVLYEQYF
10 | TRBJ2-1 | TRBV29-1 | few | - | TGCAGCGTTGGCGGGGTTGAGCAGTTCTTC | CSVGGVEQFF
17 | TRBJ2-5 | TRBV19 | - | TRBD1 | TGTGCCAGTAGTATAGAGGGGAGGACAGGGGGCTCGGAGACCCAGTACTTC | CASSIEGRTGGSETQYF
16 | TRBJ2-3 | TRBV7-2 | - | TRBD2 | TGTGCCAGCAGCTTGAATAGCGGGGTTAGCACAGATACGCAGTATTTT | CASSLNSGVSTDTQYF
15 | TRBJ2-3 | TRBV19 | - | TRBD2 | TGTGCCAGTAGTATGGGACTAGTGAAGGCAGATACGCAGTATTTT | CASSMGLVKADTQYF
13 | TRBJ1-1 | TRBV5-5 | - | - | TGTGCCAGCAGCGAGGGAGTGAACACTGAAGCTTTCTTT | CASSEGVNTEAFF
16 | TRBJ2-7 | TRBV5-8 | - | - | TGTGCCAGCAGACAACTAATCGTTCAGGGTTCCTACGAGCAGTACTTC | CASRQLIVQGSYEQYF
16 | TRBJ1-6 | TRBV4-1 | - | - | TGCGCCAGCAGCCAAGGGTTGACAGTTTTTAATTCACCCCTCCACTTT | CASSQGLTVFNSPLHF
15 | TRBJ2-1 | TRBV18 | - | TRBD1 | TGTGCCAGCTCACCACCGGGACAGGGATTACATGAGCAGTTCTTC | CASSPPGQGLHEQFF
15 | TRBJ2-3 | TRBV2 | - | TRBD2 | TGTGCCAGCAGCTTAGCGGGGGGGGGCACAGATACGCAGTATTTT | CASSLAGGGTDTQYF
10 | TRBJ1-2 | TRBV6-5 | - | TRBD1 | TGTGCCAGCAGAGAGGGGGCGGCAAAGTTC | CASREGAAKF
15 | TRBJ2-5 | TRBV29-1 | - | TRBD2 | TGCAGCGTTGAGGTGGCTAGCGGATACCAAGAGACCCAGTACTTC | CSVEVASGYQETQYF
15 | TRBJ2-1 | TRBV6-5 | - | TRBD2 | TGTGCCAGCAGTTCACTAGCGGGAGGCTACAATGAGCAGTTCTTC | CASSSLAGGYNEQFF
19 | TRBJ1-1 | TRBV5-4 | once | TRBD1 | TGTGCCAGCAGCACTGACAGGGAAACTCTTTTAAGAATGAACACTGAAGCTTTCTTT | CASSTDRETLLRMNTEAFF
13 | TRBJ2-7 | TRBV2 | - | TRBD2 | TGTGCCAGAGGGCGGGGGGTCTCCTACGAGCAGTACTTC | CARGRGVSYEQYF
15 | TRBJ2-5 | TRBV28 | - | - | TGTGCCAGCAGTGCATTGACAGGAAACCAAGAGACCCAGTACTTC | CASSALTGNQETQYF
18 | TRBJ2-7 | TRBV28 | - | TRBD2 | TGTGCCAGCAGTTTGCCCGATAGCGGGAGAGTCTACTCCTACGAGCAGTACTTC | CASSLPDSGRVYSYEQYF
14 | TRBJ2-7 | TRBV18 | - | TRBD2 | TGTGCCAGCTCACCAGGGGGGGTCTCCCACGAGCAGTACTTC | CASSPGGVSHEQYF
12 | TRBJ2-1 | TRBV4-1 | - | - | TGCGCCAGCAGCCATGAGACTTCGCTCCAGTTCTTC | CASSHETSLQFF
15 | TRBJ2-7 | TRBV7-6 | - | TRBD1 | TGTGCCAGCAGCCGAACGGGACAGGGGAAGTACGAGCAGTACTTC | CASSRTGQGKYEQYF
14 | TRBJ2-3 | TRBV10-2 | once | TRBD1 | TGCGCCAGCGGGACAGGGGGCGTCGCAGATACGCAGTATTTT | CASGTGGVADTQYF
15 | TRBJ1-4 | TRBV4-1 | - | - | TGCGCCAGCAGCCAAGTGGGGACTACAAATGAAAAACTGTTTTTT | CASSQVGTTNEKLFF
18 | TRBJ2-7 | TRBV28 | - | - | TGTGCCAGCAGTCCGTCCCGGGGAGCGAAGAAGAGCTCCTACGAGCAGTACTTC | CASSPSRGAKKSSYEQYF
17 | TRBJ2-3 | TRBV28 | - | - | TGTGCCAGCTCCCTTCCTTTGACTGGGACTAGCACAGATACGCAGTATTTT | CASSLPLTGTSTDTQYF
16 | TRBJ2-1 | TRBV9 | - | - | TGTGCCAGCAGCAGAGAATCCGACAGCTCTTACAATGAGCAGTTCTTC | CASSRESDSSYNEQFF
13 | TRBJ2-3 | TRBV2 | - | - | TGTGCCAGCAGTGTCCCGGGGGCAGATACGCAGTATTTT | CASSVPGADTQYF
14 | TRBJ1-2 | TRBV18 | - | - | TGTGCCAGCTCACCAAGGGAGGTGAACTATGGCTACACCTTC | CASSPREVNYGYTF
12 | TRBJ2-7 | TRBV28 | - | - | TGTGCCACCAGGGGCAGACCCTACGAGCAGTACTTC | CATRGRPYEQYF
10 | TRBJ1-2 | TRBV19 | - | - | TGTGCCAGCCGGGGGTCGGGCTACACCTTC | CASRGSGYTF
14 | TRBJ2-1 | TRBV5-1 | - | TRBD1 | TGCGCCAGTACCGGGACAGGGGAGGTCAATGAGCAGTTCTTC | CASTGTGEVNEQFF
12 | TRBJ1-1 | TRBV28 | - | - | TGTGCCGGAACAGGGCGCGGCACTGAAGCTTTCTTT | CAGTGRGTEAFF
13 | TRBJ2-7 | TRBV2 | - | - | TGTGCCAGCAGTGTGTCAGCGTACAACGAGCAGTACTTC | CASSVSAYNEQYF
19 | TRBJ2-7 | TRBV27 | - | TRBD2 | TGTGCCAGCAGTTTCCAAGGACTAGCGGGAGGGCCTAGGTCCTACGAGCAGTACTTC | CASSFQGLAGGPRSYEQYF